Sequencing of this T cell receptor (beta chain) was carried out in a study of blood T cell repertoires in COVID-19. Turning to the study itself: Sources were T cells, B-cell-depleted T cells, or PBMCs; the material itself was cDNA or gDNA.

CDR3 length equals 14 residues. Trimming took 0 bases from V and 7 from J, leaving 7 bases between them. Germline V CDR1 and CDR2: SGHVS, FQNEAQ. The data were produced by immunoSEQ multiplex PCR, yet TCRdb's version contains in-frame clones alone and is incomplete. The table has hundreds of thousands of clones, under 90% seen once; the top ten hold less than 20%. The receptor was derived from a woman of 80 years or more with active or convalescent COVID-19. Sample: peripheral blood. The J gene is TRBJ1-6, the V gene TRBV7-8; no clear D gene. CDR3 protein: CASSLAFSNSPLHF. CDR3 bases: TGTGCCAGCAGCTTAGCTTTTTCGAATTCACCCCTCCACTTT.